The 17 T cell receptor beta chains given below trace back to one sample, sequenced in a study of blood T cells in healthy people across ages. Through a sample-barcoded 5' primer and a J-beta primer mix, a second PCR was run for about 6 to 12 cycles. Via MiXCR, TCRdb re-called the 5' RACE reads, giving one row per CDR3 protein. The table shows roughly 800,000 distinct CDR3 sequences, with about a quarter occurring only once. The sample was also linked to a second study, of T cells of mothers and their children.

The sample was blood. The receptors here all came from a boy aged 5-17 years in good health.

V gene TRBV29-1 combines with J gene TRBJ2-7; 7 nucleotides line up with TRBD1. The V segment lost 0 bases and the J segment 6 bases; nucleotides outside the gene matches: 5. The CDR3 has 13 residues. The germline V gene has CDR1 SQVTM and CDR2 ANQGSEA. Here the CDR3 reads CSVEDLAGGEQYF. The DNA for the CDR3 is TGCAGCGTTGAAGATCTGGCAGGGGGCGAGCAGTACTTC.

The chain combines TRBV20-1 with TRBJ2-3, with 10 bases fitting TRBD1. V shed 5 bases and J 2 bases; nucleotides not matched to a gene: 7. Germline CDR1 DFQATT, CDR2 SNEGSKA (reference sequence). This CDR3 spans 15 amino acids. CDR3: CSAVDRGRDTDTQYF. The CDR3 DNA sequence: TGCAGTGCTGTAGACAGGGGGCGAGACACAGATACGCAGTATTTT.

A remark on this clonotype: One junction end disagrees with the germline gene, perhaps due to a read error. This chain joins TRBV9 and TRBJ1-1, with D perhaps TRBD1 (5 bases). CDR3 length: 14 amino acids. Per the germline V gene, CDR1 is SGDLS and CDR2 is YYNGEE. The CDR3 here is CASSVAGTNTEAFF. The CDR3, as DNA: TGTGCCAGCAGCGTAGCTGGGACCAACACTGAGGCTTTCTTT. Based on the CDR3 plus reference TRBV9 and TRBJ1-1, the full variable domain is DSGVTQTPKHLITATGQRVTLRCSPRSGDLSVYWYQQSLDQGLQFLIQYYNGEERAKGNILERFSAQQFPDLHSELNLSSLELGDSALYFCASSVAGTNTEAFFGQGTRLTVV.

This clonotype was recorded at least ten times. The chain employs TRBV5-5 and TRBJ1-6; D call uncertain. This CDR3 is 17 amino acids long. The germline V gene encodes CDR1 SGHKS and CDR2 YYEKEE (reference sequence). Trimming left V 2 bases short and J 0 bases short, with 12 bases between. The CDR3 sequence: CASSFPSGSSYNSPLHF. The CDR3 nucleotides read TGTGCCAGCAGCTTCCCTTCGGGGAGCTCCTATAATTCACCCCTCCACTTT.

This clonotype was observed at least ten times. The J gene is TRBJ2-5, the V gene TRBV29-1, with D unresolved. This CDR3 has 13 amino acids. With 3 bases removed from V and 4 bases from J, the gap between germline ends came to 12 bases. Germline V gene lookup returns CDR1 SQVTM and CDR2 ANQGSEA. As DNA, the CDR3 is TGCAGCGTTGATCCCGATCCGCGAGAGACCCAGTACTTC. This gives the protein CSVDPDPRETQYF.

This chain connects TRBV7-9 to TRBJ1-2; TRBD1 might be the D (6 bases). The CDR3 has 14 residues. Per the germline V gene, CDR1 is SEHNR and CDR2 is FQNEAQ (reference sequence). The V end was cut by 5 bases, the J end by 8 bases, with 18 bases between. Written as DNA, the CDR3 is TGTGCCAGCAGCCCCTCGGGGGGGGCCCTAGGCTACACCTTC. It is translated as CASSPSGGALGYTF.

This clonotype was seen a handful of times. The chain employs TRBV11-2 and TRBJ2-5, with D perhaps matching TRBD1 or TRBD2 (5 bases each). V was pared by 4 bases and J by 1 base, with 19 bases between. The CDR3 covers 17 residues. CDR1 and CDR2 from the germline V gene are SGHAT and FQNNGV. CDR3 DNA sequence: TGTGCCAGCAGCTCGACGCCGGGACCGAACGCCCAAGAGACCCAGTACTTC. Its translation: CASSSTPGPNAQETQYF.

This clonotype occurred a few times. The chain uses TRBV7-2 and TRBJ2-3, with 11 bases aligning to TRBD2. Germline loops: CDR1 SGHTA, CDR2 FQGNSA. Trimming cost V 3 bases and J 2 bases; bases outside gene matches: 4. The length of the CDR3 is 16 residues. Here the CDR3 DNA reads TGTGCCAGCAGCTTTGTAGCGGGGGGGTCCACAGATACGCAGTATTTT. The encoded protein is CASSFVAGGSTDTQYF. Variable domain in full (rest from reference TRBV7-2 and TRBJ2-3): GAGVSQSPSNKVTEKGKDVELRCDPISGHTALYWYRQSLGQGLEFLIYFQGNSAPDKSGLPSDRFSAERTGGSVSTLTIQRTQQEDSAVYLCASSFVAGGSTDTQYFGPGTRLTVL.

The table lists this clonotype with a few counts. The V and J genes are TRBV5-1 and TRBJ2-1; D may be TRBD2 (5 bases). The J call is uncertain, as TRBJ2-7 better fits the DNA end. The CDR3 sequence is 15 residues long. Germline V gene sequence: CDR1 SGHRS, CDR2 YFSETQ. The CDR3 is CASSLGGNYYYEQYF. The CDR3, as DNA: TGCGCCAGCAGCTTAGGAGGAAACTACTACTACGAGCAGTACTTC.

As to this clonotype: The CDR3 does not close with the conserved phenylalanine or tryptophan, likely indicating a read error. The chain is built from TRBV7-3 and TRBJ1-1; D not resolved. The germline V gene encodes CDR1 SGHTA and CDR2 FQGTGA. The CDR3 is 13 amino acids. Trimming left V 5 bases short and J 1 base short, with 8 bases between. DNA for the CDR3: TGTGCCAGCAGCCCCCGGAAGAACACTGAAGCTTTCTAT. Amino acid sequence: CASSPRKNTEAFY.

The CDR3 region is CASSSATGARETQYF. As DNA, the CDR3 is TGTGCCAGCAGTTCGGCTACAGGGGCCCGAGAGACCCAGTACTTC. The chain recombines TRBV28 with TRBJ2-5; the match to TRBD1 covers 7 bases. Per the germline V gene, CDR1 is MDHEN and CDR2 is SYDVKM. The V gene end was trimmed by 4 bases and the J gene end by 4 bases; junction bases not matched to a gene: 9. The CDR3 loop spans 15 amino acids.

This clonotype was detected only a few times. The chain uses TRBV4-1 and TRBJ2-5; tentatively, D is TRBD2 (5 bases). The CDR3 contains 17 residues. Germline V gives CDR1 MGHRA, CDR2 YSYEKL. V gave up 4 bases and J gave up 4 bases, with 22 bases separating them. This chain's CDR3 is CASSPDDYPDRRETQYF. The CDR3 coding sequence is TGCGCCAGCAGCCCAGACGACTACCCCGACCGGCGAGAGACCCAGTACTTC.

This clonotype appeared many times. The chain recombines TRBV7-6 with TRBJ2-5, with D maybe TRBD1 (6 bases). The J call is in doubt because the DNA end fits TRBJ2-1 better. In germline, CDR1 is SGHVS, CDR2 FNYEAQ. The CDR3 consists of 15 residues. The CDR3 here is CASSLRAGDNNEQFF. The DNA for the CDR3 is TGTGCCAGCAGCTTAAGGGCAGGGGATAACAATGAGCAGTTCTTC.

This clonotype was recorded a few times. V usage is TRBV30 and J usage is TRBJ1-3, with D possibly being TRBD1 (6 bases). Germline V gene data show CDR1 as GTSNPN and CDR2 as SVGIG (reference sequence). This CDR3 has 14 residues. V lost 5 bases and J 3 bases, leaving 14 bases between the germline ends. The CDR3 DNA is TGTGCCTGGCTAATCAGGGGAAGTGGAAACACCATATATTTT. It encodes CAWLIRGSGNTIYF. Based on the CDR3 plus reference TRBV30 and TRBJ1-3, the full variable domain is SQTIHQWPATLVQPVGSPLSLECTVEGTSNPNLYWYRQAAGRGLQLLFYSVGIGQISSEVPQNLSASRPQDRQFILSSKKLLLSDSGFYLCAWLIRGSGNTIYFGEGSWLTVV.

The rearrangement joins TRBV9 to TRBJ1-2; D is uncertain. Trimming cost V 0 bases and J 3 bases, with 12 bases left between them. The CDR3 has 15 amino acids. Germline V lookup: CDR1 SGDLS, CDR2 YYNGEE. CDR3: CASSVAALADYGYTF. The CDR3 DNA reads TGTGCCAGCAGCGTAGCCGCGTTAGCTGACTATGGCTACACCTTC.

The rearrangement links TRBV6-5 to TRBJ2-1, with D maybe TRBD2 (6 bases). With the DNA end fitting TRBJ2-5 better, the J assignment may be wrong. Germline loops: CDR1 MNHEY, CDR2 SVGAGI. This CDR3 is built from 14 residues. The CDR3 DNA reads TGTGCCAGCAGCGGCGGGATCCAGGGAGAGACCCAGTACTTC. Protein sequence: CASSGGIQGETQYF.

The V call is TRBV7-6, the J call TRBJ1-5, with D unclear. The CDR3 contains 13 residues. CDR1 and CDR2 from the germline V gene are SGHVS and FNYEAQ. V was shortened by 5 bases and J by 11 bases, with 16 bases between the two germline ends. The CDR3 region is CASSPTVGLAQHF. The CDR3 DNA is TGTGCCAGCAGCCCAACTGTGGGGTTGGCCCAGCATTTT.